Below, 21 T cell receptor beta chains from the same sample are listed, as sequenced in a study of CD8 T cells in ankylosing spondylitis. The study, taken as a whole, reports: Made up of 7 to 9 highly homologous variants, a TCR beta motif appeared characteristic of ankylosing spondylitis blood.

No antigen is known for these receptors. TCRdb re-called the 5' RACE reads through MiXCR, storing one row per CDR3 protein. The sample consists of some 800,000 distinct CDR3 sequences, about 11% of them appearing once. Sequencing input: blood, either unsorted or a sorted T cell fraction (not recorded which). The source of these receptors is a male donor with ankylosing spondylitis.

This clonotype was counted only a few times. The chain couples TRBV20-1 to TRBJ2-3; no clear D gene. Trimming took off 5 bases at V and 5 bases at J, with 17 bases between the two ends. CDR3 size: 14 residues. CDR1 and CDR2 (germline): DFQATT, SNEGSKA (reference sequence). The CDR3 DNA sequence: TGCAGTGCTTTTGTCGCGGCTAGTCTAGATACGCAGTATTTT. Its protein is CSAFVAASLDTQYF.

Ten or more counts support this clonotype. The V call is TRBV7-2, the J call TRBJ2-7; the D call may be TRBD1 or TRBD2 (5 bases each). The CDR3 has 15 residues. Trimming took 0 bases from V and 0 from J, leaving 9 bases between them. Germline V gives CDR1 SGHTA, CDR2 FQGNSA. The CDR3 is CASSLAGTHSYEQYF. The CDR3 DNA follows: TGTGCCAGCAGCTTAGCCGGGACCCACTCCTACGAGCAGTACTTC.

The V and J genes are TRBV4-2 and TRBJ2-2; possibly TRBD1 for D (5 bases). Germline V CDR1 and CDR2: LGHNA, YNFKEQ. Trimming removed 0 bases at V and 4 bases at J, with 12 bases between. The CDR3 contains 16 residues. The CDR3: CASSQDGRVGTGELFF. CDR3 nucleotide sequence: TGTGCCAGCAGCCAAGATGGCAGGGTCGGCACCGGGGAGCTGTTTTTT.

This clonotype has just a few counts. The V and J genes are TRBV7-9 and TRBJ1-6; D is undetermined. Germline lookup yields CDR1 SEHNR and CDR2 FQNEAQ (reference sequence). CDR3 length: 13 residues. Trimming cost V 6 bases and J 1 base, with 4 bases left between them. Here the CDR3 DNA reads TGTGCCAGCAGGGAATCCTATAATTCACCCCTCCACTTT. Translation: CASRESYNSPLHF.

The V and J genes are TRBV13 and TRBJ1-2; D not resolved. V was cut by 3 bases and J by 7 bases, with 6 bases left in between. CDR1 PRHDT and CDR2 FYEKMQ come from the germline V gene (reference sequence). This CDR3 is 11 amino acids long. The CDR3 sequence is CASSFGFGYTF. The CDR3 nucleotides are TGTGCCAGCAGCTTCGGGTTTGGCTACACCTTC.

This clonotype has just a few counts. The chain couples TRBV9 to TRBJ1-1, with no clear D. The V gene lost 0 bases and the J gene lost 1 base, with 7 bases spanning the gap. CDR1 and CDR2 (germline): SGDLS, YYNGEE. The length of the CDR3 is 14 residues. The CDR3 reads CASSVGWGNTEAFF. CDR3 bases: TGTGCCAGCAGCGTAGGATGGGGGAACACTGAAGCTTTCTTT.

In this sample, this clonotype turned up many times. CDR3: CASSRTRLSGGYTF. In DNA, the CDR3 is TGTGCCAGCAGCCGAACGAGACTAAGCGGAGGCTACACCTTC. The gene calls are TRBV7-6 and TRBJ1-2, with unresolved D. V was clipped by 5 bases and J by 8 bases, with 18 bases between them. Germline V CDR1 and CDR2: SGHVS, FNYEAQ. This CDR3 has 14 amino acids.

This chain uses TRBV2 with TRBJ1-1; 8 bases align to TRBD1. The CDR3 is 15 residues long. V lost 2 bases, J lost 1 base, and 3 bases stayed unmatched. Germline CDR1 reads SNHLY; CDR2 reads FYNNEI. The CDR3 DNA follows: TGTGCCAGCAGTGAACAGGGGGCAGAGAACACTGAAGCTTTCTTT. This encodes CASSEQGAENTEAFF.

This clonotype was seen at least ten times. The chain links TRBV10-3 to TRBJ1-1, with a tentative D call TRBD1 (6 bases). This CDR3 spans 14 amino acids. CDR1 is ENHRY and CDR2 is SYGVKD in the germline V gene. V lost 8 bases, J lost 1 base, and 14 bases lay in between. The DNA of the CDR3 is TGTGCCATCGGGGAAGGGGGAAGGAACACTGAAGCTTTCTTT. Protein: CAIGEGGRNTEAFF.

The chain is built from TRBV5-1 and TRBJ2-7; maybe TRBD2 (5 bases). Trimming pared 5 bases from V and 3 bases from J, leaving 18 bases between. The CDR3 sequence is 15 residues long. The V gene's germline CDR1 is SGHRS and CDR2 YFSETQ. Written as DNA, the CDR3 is TGCGCCAGCAGTCCCGAGGGCAGACAATACTACGAGCAGTACTTC. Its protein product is CASSPEGRQYYEQYF.

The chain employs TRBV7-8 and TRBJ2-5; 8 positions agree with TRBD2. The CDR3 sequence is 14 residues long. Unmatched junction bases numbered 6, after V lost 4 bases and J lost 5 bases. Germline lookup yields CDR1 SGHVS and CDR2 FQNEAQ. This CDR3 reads CASSYGGVYETQYF. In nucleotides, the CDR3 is TGTGCCAGCAGCTACGGGGGGGTATACGAGACCCAGTACTTC.

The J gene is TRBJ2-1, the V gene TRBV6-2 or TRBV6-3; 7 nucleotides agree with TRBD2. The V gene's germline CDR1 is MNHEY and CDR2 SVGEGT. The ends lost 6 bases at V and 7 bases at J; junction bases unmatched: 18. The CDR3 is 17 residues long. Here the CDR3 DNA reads TGTGCCAGCAGAAAAAACCCAAAGGAGCGGGATAGGAATGAGCAGTTCTTC. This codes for CASRKNPKERDRNEQFF.

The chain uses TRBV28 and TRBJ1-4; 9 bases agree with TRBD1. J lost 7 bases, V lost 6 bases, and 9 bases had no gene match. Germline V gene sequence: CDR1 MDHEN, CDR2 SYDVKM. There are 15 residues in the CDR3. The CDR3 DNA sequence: TGTGCCAGCAGCCGCCGGGGGACAGGGAGTGAAAAACTGTTTTTT. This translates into CASSRRGTGSEKLFF.

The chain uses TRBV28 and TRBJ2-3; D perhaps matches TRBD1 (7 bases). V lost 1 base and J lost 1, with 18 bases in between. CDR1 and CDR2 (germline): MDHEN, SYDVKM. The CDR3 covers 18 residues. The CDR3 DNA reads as TGTGCCAGCAGTTTATCCACGTGGGGCGGGACAGGCACAGATACGCAGTATTTT. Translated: CASSLSTWGGTGTDTQYF.

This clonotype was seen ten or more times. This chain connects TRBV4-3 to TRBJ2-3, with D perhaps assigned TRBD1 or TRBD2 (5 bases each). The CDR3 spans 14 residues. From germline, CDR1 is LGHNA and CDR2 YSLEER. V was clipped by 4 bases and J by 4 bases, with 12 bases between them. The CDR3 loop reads CASSPRGSPDTQYF. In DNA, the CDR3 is TGCGCCAGCAGCCCGAGGGGCAGCCCAGATACGCAGTATTTT.

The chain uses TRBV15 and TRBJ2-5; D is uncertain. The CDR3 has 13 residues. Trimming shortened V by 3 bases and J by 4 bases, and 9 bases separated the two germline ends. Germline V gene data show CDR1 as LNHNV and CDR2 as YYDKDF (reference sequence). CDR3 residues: CATSSHVGETQYF. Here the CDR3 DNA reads TGTGCCACCAGCAGTCACGTGGGAGAGACCCAGTACTTC.

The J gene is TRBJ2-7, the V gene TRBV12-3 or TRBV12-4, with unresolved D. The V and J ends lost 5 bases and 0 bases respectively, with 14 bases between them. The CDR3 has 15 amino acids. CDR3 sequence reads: CASSPAAVSSYEQYF. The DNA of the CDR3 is TGTGCCAGCAGTCCTGCGGCCGTGAGCTCCTACGAGCAGTACTTC.

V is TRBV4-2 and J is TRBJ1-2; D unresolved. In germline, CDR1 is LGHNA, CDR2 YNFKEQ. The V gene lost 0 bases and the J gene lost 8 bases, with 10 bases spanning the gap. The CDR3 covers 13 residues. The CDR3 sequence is CASSQEGTGGYTF. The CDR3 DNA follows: TGTGCCAGCAGCCAAGAGGGTACGGGCGGCTACACCTTC.

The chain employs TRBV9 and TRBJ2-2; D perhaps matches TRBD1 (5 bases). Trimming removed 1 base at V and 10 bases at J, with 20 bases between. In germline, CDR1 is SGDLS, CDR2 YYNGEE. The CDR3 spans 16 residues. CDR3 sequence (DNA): TGTGCCAGCAGCGTACCACAGGTACCCTCACCGGAGGAGCTGTTTTTT. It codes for CASSVPQVPSPEELFF.

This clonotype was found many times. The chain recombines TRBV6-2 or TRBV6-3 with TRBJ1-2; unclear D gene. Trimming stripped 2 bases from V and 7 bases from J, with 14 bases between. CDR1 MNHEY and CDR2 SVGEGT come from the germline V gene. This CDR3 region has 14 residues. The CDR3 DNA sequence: TGTGCCAGCAGTTACCACCCTCAAGGCCTTGGCTACACCTTC. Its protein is CASSYHPQGLGYTF.

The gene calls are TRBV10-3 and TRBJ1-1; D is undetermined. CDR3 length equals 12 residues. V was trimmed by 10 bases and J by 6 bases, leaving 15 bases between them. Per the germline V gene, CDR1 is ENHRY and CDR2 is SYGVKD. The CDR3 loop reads CASGQLNAEAFF. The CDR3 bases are TGTGCCAGCGGCCAACTTAACGCTGAAGCTTTCTTT.